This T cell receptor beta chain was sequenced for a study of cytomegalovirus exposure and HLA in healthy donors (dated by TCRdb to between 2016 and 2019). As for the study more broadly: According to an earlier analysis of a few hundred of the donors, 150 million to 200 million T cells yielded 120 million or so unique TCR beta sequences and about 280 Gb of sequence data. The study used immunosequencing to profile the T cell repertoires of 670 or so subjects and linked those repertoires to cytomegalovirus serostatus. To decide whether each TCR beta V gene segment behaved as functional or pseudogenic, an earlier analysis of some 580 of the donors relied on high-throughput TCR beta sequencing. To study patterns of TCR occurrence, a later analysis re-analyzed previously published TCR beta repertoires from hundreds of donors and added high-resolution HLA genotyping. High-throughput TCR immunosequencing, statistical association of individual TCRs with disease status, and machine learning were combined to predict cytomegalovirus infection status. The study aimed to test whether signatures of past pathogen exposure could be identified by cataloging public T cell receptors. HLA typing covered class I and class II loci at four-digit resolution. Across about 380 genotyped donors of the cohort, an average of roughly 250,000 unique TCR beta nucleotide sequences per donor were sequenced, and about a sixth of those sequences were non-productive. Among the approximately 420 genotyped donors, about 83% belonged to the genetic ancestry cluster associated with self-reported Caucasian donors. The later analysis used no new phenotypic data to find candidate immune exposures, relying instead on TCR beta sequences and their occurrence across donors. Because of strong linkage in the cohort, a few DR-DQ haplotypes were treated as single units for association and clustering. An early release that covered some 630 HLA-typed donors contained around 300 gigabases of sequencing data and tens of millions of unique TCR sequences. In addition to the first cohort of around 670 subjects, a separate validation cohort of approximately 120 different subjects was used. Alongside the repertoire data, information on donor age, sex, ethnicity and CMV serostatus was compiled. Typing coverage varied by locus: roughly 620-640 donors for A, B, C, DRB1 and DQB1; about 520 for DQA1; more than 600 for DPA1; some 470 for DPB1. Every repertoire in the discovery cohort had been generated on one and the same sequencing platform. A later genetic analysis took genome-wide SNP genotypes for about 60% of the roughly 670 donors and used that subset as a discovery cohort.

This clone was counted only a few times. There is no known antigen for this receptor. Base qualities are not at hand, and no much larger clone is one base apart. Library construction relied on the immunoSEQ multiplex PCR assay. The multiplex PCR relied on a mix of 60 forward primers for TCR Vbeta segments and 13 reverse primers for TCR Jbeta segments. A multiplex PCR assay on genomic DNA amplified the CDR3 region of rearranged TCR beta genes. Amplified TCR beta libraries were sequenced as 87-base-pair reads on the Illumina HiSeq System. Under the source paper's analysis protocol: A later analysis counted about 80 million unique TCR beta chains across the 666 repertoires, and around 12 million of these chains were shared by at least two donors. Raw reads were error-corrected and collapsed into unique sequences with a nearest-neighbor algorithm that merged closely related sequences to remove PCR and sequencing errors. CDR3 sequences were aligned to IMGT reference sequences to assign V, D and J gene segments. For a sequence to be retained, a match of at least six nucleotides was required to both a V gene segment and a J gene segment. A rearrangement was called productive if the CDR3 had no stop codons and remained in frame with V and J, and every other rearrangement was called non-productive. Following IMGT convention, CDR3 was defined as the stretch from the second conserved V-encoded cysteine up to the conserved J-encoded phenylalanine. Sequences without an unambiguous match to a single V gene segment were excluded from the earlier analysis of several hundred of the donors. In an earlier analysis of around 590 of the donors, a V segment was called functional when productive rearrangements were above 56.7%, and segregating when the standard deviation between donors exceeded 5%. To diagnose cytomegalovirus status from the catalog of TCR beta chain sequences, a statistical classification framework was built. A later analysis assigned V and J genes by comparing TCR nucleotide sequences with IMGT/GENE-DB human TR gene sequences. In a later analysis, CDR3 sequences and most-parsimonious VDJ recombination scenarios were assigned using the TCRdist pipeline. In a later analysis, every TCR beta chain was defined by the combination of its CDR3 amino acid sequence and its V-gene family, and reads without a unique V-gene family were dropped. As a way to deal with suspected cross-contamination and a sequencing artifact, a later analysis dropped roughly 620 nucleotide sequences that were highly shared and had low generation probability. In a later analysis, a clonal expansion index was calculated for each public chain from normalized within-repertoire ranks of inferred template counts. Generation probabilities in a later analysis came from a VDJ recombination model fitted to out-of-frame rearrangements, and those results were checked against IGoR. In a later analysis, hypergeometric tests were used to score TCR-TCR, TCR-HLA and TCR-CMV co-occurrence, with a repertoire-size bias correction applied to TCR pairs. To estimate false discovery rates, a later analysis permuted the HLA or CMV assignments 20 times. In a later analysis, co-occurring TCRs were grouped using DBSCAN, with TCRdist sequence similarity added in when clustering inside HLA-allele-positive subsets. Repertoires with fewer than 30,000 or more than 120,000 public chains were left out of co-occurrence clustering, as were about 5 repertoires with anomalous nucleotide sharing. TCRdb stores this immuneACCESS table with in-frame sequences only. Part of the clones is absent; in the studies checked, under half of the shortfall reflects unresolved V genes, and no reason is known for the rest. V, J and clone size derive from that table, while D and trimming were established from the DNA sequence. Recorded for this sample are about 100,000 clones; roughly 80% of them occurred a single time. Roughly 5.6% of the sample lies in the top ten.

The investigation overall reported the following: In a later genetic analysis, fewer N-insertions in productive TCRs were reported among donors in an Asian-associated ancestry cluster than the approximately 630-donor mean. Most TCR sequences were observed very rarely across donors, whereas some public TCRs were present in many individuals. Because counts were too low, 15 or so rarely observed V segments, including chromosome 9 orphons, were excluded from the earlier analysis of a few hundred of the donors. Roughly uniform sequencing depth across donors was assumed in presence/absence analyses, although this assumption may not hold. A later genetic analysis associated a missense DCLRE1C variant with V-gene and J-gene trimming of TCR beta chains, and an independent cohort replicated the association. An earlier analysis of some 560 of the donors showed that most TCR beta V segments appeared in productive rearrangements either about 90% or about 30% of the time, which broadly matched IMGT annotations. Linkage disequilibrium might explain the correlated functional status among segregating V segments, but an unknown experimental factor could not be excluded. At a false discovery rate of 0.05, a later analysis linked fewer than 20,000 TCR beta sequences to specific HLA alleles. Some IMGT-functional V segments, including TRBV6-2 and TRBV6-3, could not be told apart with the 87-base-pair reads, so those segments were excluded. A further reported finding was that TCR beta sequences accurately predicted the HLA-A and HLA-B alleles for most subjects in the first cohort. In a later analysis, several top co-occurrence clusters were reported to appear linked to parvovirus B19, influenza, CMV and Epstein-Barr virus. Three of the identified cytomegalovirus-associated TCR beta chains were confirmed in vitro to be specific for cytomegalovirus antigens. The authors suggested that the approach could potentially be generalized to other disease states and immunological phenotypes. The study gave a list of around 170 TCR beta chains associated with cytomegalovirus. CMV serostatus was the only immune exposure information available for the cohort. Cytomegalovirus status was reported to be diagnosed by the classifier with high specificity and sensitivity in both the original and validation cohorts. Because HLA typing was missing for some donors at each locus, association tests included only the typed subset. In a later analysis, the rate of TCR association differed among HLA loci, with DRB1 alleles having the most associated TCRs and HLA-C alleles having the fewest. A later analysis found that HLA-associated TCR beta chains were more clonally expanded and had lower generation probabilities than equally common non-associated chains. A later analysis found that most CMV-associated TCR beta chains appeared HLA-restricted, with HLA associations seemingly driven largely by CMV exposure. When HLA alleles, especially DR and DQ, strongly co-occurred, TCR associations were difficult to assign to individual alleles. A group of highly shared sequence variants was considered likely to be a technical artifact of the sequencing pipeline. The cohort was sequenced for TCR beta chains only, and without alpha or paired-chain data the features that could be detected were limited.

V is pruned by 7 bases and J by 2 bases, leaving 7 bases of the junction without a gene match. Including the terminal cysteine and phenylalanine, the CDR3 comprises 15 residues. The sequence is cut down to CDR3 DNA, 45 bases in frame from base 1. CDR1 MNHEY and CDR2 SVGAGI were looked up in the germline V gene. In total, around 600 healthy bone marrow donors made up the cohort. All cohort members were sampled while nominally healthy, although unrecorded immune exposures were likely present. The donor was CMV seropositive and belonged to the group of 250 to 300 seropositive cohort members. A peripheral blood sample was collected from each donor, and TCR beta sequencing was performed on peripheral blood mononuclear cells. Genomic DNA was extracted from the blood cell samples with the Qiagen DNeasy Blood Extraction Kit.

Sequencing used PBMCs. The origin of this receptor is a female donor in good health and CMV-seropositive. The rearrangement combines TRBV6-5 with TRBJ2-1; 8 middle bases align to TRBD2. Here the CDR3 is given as CASKAGDTPYNEQFF. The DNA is TGTGCCAGCAAAGCGGGAGATACTCCCTACAATGAGCAGTTCTTC.